The rows below give T cell receptor beta chains drawn from one sample of a study of blood T cell repertoires in COVID-19. Using immunoSEQ multiplex PCR, the repertoire was profiled, and TCRdb retains in-frame clones only, with some absent. The sample yields about 32,000 clones, approximately 89% seen once. Material for sequencing was peripheral blood. These receptors all come from a man between 60 and 70 years old with acute or convalescent COVID-19. Each CDR3 is given with its conserved first and last residue. A D gene is named only where the DNA matches it firmly. Clone size is not always given. Where it is, it says once, few, many or a class for expanded clones.

J gene: TRBJ1-1; D gene: -; clone size: -; V gene: TRBV27; CDR3 DNA: TGTGCCAGCAGTACTGACAGGCGGACTGAAGCTTTCTTT; CDR3 protein: CASSTDRRTEAFF
J gene: TRBJ2-5; D gene: TRBD2; clone size: -; V gene: TRBV11-2; CDR3 DNA: TGTGCCAGCACCACCCAGCAGGGAGGGTTAGGAGAGACCCAGTACTTC; CDR3 protein: CASTTQQGGLGETQYF
J gene: TRBJ1-4; D gene: TRBD1; clone size: -; V gene: TRBV30; CDR3 DNA: TGTGCCTGGAGTCTCACAGGGGTAAATGAAAAACTGTTTTTT; CDR3 protein: CAWSLTGVNEKLFF
J gene: TRBJ1-1; D gene: -; clone size: -; V gene: TRBV2; CDR3 DNA: TGTGCCAGCATGAAGGGGATGAACACTGAAGCTTTCTTT; CDR3 protein: CASMKGMNTEAFF
J gene: TRBJ2-1; D gene: TRBD2; clone size: -; V gene: TRBV15; CDR3 DNA: TGTGCCACCAGCACGCCCGGGACTAGCGGATTAAATGAGCAGTTCTTC; CDR3 protein: CATSTPGTSGLNEQFF
J gene: TRBJ1-4; D gene: -; clone size: -; V gene: TRBV30; CDR3 DNA: TGTGCCTGGAGTGAAGGACTAATCTACGAAAAACTGTTTTTT; CDR3 protein: CAWSEGLIYEKLFF
J gene: TRBJ1-1; D gene: -; clone size: -; V gene: TRBV6-5; CDR3 DNA: TGTGCCAGCAGTTACGGGCAGGGAGGAACTGAAGCTTTCTTT; CDR3 protein: CASSYGQGGTEAFF
J gene: TRBJ2-7; D gene: -; clone size: -; V gene: TRBV5-1; CDR3 DNA: TGCGCCAGCAGTGCATTATCACCAGCCTACGAGCAGTACTTC; CDR3 protein: CASSALSPAYEQYF
J gene: TRBJ2-1; D gene: TRBD2; clone size: -; V gene: TRBV4-3; CDR3 DNA: TGCGCCAGCAGCCAAGATCCCCCTCTAGCGGGATACAATGAGCAGTTCTTC; CDR3 protein: CASSQDPPLAGYNEQFF
J gene: TRBJ2-3; D gene: TRBD2; clone size: few; V gene: TRBV3-1/TRBV3-2; CDR3 DNA: TGTGCCAGCAGCTTTGGACTAGCGGGAGTGGTAGATACGCAGTATTTT; CDR3 protein: CASSFGLAGVVDTQYF
J gene: TRBJ2-4; D gene: -; clone size: once; V gene: TRBV2; CDR3 DNA: TGTGCCAGCACCCGGGACTTCAAAAACATTCAGTACTTC; CDR3 protein: CASTRDFKNIQYF
J gene: TRBJ2-1; D gene: -; clone size: -; V gene: TRBV19; CDR3 DNA: TGTGCCAGTAGTATGGAGTGGGGGGACAATGAGCAGTTCTTC; CDR3 protein: CASSMEWGDNEQFF
J gene: TRBJ1-1; D gene: -; clone size: -; V gene: TRBV11-1; CDR3 DNA: TGTGCCAGCAGCTTCGACAGTAGAGCTTTCTTT; CDR3 protein: CASSFDSRAFF
J gene: TRBJ2-1; D gene: -; clone size: -; V gene: TRBV29-1; CDR3 DNA: TGCAGCGCGACCCGTCTAGCTGTCGATGAGCAGTTCTTC; CDR3 protein: CSATRLAVDEQFF
J gene: TRBJ1-2; D gene: -; clone size: -; V gene: TRBV20-1; CDR3 DNA: TGCAGTGCTAAGGACAGTTATGGCTACACCTTC; CDR3 protein: CSAKDSYGYTF
J gene: TRBJ1-5; D gene: TRBD1; clone size: -; V gene: TRBV28; CDR3 DNA: TGTGCCAGCAGAGCCGGGACAGGGGTTCAGCCCCAGCATTTT; CDR3 protein: CASRAGTGVQPQHF
J gene: TRBJ1-1; D gene: TRBD1; clone size: -; V gene: TRBV24-1; CDR3 DNA: TGTGCCACCAGTGATCCGACAGGGGGTAACACTGAAGCTTTCTTT; CDR3 protein: CATSDPTGGNTEAFF
J gene: TRBJ2-7; D gene: TRBD1; clone size: few; V gene: TRBV6-5; CDR3 DNA: TGTGCCAGCAGGGGGACAGCTGACTCCTACGAGCAGTACTTC; CDR3 protein: CASRGTADSYEQYF
J gene: TRBJ2-3; D gene: TRBD2; clone size: -; V gene: TRBV11-2; CDR3 DNA: TGTGCCAGCAGCTCGAGCGGGAGGCCAACAGATACGCAGTATTTT; CDR3 protein: CASSSSGRPTDTQYF
J gene: TRBJ2-7; D gene: TRBD1; clone size: -; V gene: TRBV5-1; CDR3 DNA: TGCGCCAGCAGCCTGAGGACAGGGAACGAGCAGTACTTC; CDR3 protein: CASSLRTGNEQYF
J gene: TRBJ2-3; D gene: TRBD2; clone size: once; V gene: TRBV7-3; CDR3 DNA: TGTGCCAGCAGCTTCCTAGCGGGAGGGCCTATGGATACGCAGTATTTT; CDR3 protein: CASSFLAGGPMDTQYF
J gene: TRBJ2-3; D gene: -; clone size: -; V gene: TRBV14; CDR3 DNA: TGTGCCAGCAGCCCCGGGACATCTAGCACAGATACGCAGTATTTT; CDR3 protein: CASSPGTSSTDTQYF
J gene: TRBJ1-1; D gene: -; clone size: -; V gene: TRBV21-1; CDR3 DNA: TGTGCCAGCAGCCCGCGATCCATGAACACTGAAGCTTTCTTT; CDR3 protein: CASSPRSMNTEAFF
J gene: TRBJ2-2; D gene: TRBD1; clone size: -; V gene: TRBV11-3; CDR3 DNA: TGTGCCAGCAGCCGCCCGGACAGGGGGCGATTGGCCGGGGAGCTGTTTTTT; CDR3 protein: CASSRPDRGRLAGELFF
J gene: TRBJ1-1; D gene: TRBD1; clone size: -; V gene: TRBV6-2/TRBV6-3; CDR3 DNA: TGTGCCAGCAGCGCTAACAGGGGTTGGACTGAAGCTTTCTTT; CDR3 protein: CASSANRGWTEAFF
J gene: TRBJ2-1; D gene: TRBD2; clone size: -; V gene: TRBV4-3; CDR3 DNA: TGCGCCAGCAGCCAAGATCCGGGGGGAGTAGGCTACAATGAGCAGTTCTTC; CDR3 protein: CASSQDPGGVGYNEQFF
J gene: TRBJ1-4; D gene: -; clone size: -; V gene: TRBV4-3; CDR3 DNA: TGCGCCAGCAGCCAAGGGGGAGGGGGGAGCGAAAAACTGTTTTTT; CDR3 protein: CASSQGGGGSEKLFF
J gene: TRBJ2-1; D gene: -; clone size: -; V gene: TRBV23-1; CDR3 DNA: TGCGCCAGCAGTCAATGGCAGCAGGGGCCAACCTACAATGAGCAGTTCTTC; CDR3 protein: CASSQWQQGPTYNEQFF
J gene: TRBJ2-1; D gene: TRBD2; clone size: -; V gene: TRBV11-3; CDR3 DNA: TGTGCCAGCAGCTTCGGACTAGCCTCCTACAATGAGCAGTTCTTC; CDR3 protein: CASSFGLASYNEQFF
J gene: TRBJ2-7; D gene: -; clone size: -; V gene: TRBV5-1; CDR3 DNA: TGCGCCAGCAGCTTGGCGGGGGGCCGTGCCTGGGACGAGCAGTACTTC; CDR3 protein: CASSLAGGRAWDEQYF
J gene: TRBJ1-3; D gene: -; clone size: -; V gene: TRBV7-8; CDR3 DNA: TGTGCCAGCAGCCGAGACAGTCTCTCTGGAAACACCATATATTTT; CDR3 protein: CASSRDSLSGNTIYF
J gene: TRBJ2-4; D gene: -; clone size: -; V gene: TRBV19; CDR3 DNA: TGTGCCAGTAGTACGTGGACTGGGGAACTGGACTTC; CDR3 protein: CASSTWTGELDF
J gene: TRBJ1-2; D gene: TRBD1; clone size: -; V gene: TRBV19; CDR3 DNA: TGTGCCAGTAGTACAATAGGGGGCAACTATGGCTACACCTTC; CDR3 protein: CASSTIGGNYGYTF
J gene: TRBJ1-1; D gene: TRBD1; clone size: -; V gene: TRBV12-5; CDR3 DNA: TGTGCTAGTACCCTACAGGGGACTGAAGCTTTCTTT; CDR3 protein: CASTLQGTEAFF
J gene: TRBJ1-2; D gene: -; clone size: -; V gene: TRBV30; CDR3 DNA: TGTGCCTGGAGTCAGGGCACTAACTATGGCTACACCTTC; CDR3 protein: CAWSQGTNYGYTF
J gene: TRBJ1-1; D gene: -; clone size: -; V gene: TRBV5-5; CDR3 DNA: TGTGCCAGCCGTAGTGTGTACACTGAAGCTTTCTTT; CDR3 protein: CASRSVYTEAFF
J gene: TRBJ2-1; D gene: TRBD2; clone size: -; V gene: TRBV6-5; CDR3 DNA: TGTGCCAGCAGTCCCATGACTAGCGGGAAGGGTGAGCAGTTCTTC; CDR3 protein: CASSPMTSGKGEQFF
J gene: TRBJ2-1; D gene: TRBD1; clone size: few; V gene: TRBV18; CDR3 DNA: TGTGCCAGCTCAGCCCGGACAGGGCCCAATGAGCAGTTCTTC; CDR3 protein: CASSARTGPNEQFF